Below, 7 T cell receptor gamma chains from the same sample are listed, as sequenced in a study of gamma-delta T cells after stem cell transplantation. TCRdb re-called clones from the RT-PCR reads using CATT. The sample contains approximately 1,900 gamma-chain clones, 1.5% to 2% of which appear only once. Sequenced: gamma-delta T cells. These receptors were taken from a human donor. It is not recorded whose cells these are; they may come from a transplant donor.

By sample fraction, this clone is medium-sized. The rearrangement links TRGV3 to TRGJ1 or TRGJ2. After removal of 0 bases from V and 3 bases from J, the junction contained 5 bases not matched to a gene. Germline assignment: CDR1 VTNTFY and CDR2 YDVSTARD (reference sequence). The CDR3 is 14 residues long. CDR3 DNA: TGTGCCACCTGGGACAGGCGAACTTATTATAAGAAACTCTTT. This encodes CATWDRRTYYKKLF.

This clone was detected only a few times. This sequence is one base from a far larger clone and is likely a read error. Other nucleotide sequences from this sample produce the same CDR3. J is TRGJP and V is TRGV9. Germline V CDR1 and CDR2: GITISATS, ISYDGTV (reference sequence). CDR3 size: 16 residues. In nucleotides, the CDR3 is TGTGCCTTGTGGGCGATAGGAGAGTTGGGCAAAAAAATCAAGGTGTTT. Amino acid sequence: CALWAIGELGKKIKVF.

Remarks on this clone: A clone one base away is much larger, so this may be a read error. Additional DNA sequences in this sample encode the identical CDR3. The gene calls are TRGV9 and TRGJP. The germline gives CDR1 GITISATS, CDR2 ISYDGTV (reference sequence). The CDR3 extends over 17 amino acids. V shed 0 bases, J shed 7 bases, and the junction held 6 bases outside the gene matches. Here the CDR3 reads CALWEVLEELGKKIKVF. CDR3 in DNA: TGTGCCTTGTGGGAGGTGCTGGAGGAGTTGGGCAAAAAAATCAAGGTATTT.

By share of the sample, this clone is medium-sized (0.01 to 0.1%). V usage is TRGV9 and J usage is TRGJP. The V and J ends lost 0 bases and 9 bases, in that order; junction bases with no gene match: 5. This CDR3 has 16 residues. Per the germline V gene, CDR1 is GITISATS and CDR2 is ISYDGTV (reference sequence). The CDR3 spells CALWEVQWLGKKIKVF. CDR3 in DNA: TGTGCCTTGTGGGAGGTGCAATGGTTGGGCAAAAAAATCAAGGTATTT.

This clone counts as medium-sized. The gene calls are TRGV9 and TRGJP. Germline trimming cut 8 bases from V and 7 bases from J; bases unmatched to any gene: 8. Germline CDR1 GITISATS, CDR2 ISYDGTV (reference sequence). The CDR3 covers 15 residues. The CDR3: CALSREELGKKIKVF. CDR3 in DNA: TGTGCCTTGTCCCGAGAGGAGTTGGGCAAAAAAATCAAGGTATTT.

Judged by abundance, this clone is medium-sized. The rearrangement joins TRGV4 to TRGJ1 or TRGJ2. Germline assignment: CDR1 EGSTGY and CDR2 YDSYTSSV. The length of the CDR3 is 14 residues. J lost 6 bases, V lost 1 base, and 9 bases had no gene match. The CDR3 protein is CATWDGPEGYKKLF. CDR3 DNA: TGTGCCACCTGGGATGGCCCCGAAGGTTATAAGAAACTCTTT.

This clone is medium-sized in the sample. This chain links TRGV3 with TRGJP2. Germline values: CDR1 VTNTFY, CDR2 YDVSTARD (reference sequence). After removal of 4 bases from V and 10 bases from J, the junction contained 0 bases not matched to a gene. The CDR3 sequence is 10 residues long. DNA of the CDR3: TGTGCCACCTGGGATTGGATCAAGACGTTT. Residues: CATWDWIKTF.